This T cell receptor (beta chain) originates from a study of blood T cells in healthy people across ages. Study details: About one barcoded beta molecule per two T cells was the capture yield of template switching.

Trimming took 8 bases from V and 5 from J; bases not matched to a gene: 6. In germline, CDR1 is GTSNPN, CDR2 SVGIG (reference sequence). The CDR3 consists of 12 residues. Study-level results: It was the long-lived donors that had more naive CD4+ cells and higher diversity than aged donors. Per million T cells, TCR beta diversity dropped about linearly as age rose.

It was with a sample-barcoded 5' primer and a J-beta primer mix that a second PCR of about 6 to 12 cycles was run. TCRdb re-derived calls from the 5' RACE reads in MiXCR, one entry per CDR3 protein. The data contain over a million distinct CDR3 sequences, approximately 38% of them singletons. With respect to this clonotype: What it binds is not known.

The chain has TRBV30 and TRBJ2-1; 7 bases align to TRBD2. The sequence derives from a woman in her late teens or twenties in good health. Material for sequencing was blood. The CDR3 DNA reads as TGTGCCGGGGGGGGAGGCAACAATGAGCAGTTCTTC. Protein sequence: CAGGGGNNEQFF.